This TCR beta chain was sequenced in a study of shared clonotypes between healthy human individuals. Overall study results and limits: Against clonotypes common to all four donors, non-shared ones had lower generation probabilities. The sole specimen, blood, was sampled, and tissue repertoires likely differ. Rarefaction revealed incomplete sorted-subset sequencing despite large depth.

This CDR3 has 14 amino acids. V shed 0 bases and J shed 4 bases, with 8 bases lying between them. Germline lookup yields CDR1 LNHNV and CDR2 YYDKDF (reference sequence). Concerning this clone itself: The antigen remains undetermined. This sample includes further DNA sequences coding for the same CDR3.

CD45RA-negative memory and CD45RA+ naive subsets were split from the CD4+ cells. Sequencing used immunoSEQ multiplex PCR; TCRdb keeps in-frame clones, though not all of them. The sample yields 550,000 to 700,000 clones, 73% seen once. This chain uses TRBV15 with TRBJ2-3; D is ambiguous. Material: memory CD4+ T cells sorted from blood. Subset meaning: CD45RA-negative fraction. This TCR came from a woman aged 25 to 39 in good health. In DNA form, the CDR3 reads TGTGCCACCAGCAGAGATTCTTTGGCAGATACGCAGTATTTT. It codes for CATSRDSLADTQYF.